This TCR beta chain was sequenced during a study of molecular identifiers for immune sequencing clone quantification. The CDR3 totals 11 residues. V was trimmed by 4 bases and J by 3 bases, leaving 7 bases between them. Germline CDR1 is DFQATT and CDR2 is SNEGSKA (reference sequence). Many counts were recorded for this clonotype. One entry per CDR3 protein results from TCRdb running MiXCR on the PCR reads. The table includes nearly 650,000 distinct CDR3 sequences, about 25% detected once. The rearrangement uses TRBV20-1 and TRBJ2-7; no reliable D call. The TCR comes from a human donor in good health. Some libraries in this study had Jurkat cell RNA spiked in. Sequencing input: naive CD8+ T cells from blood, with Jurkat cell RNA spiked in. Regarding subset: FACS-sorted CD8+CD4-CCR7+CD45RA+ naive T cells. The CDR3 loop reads CSAKQSYEQYF. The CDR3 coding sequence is TGCAGTGCTAAACAGAGCTACGAGCAGTACTTC.